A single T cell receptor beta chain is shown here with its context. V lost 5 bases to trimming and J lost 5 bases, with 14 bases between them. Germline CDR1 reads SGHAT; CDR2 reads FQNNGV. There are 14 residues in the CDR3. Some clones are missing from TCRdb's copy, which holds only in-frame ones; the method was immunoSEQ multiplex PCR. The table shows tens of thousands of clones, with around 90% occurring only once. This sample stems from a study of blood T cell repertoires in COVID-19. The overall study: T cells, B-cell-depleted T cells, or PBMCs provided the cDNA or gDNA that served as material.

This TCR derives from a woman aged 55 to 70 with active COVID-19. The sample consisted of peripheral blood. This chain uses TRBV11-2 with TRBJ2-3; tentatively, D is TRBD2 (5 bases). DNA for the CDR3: TGTGCCAGCAGCACAACTAGGCGCGGAGATACGCAGTATTTT. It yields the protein CASSTTRRGDTQYF. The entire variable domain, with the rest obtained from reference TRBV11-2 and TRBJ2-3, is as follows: EAGVAQSPRYKIIEKRQSVAFWCNPISGHATLYWYQQILGQGPKLLIQFQNNGVVDDSQLPKDRFSAERLKGVDSTLKIQPAKLEDSAVYLCASSTTRRGDTQYFGPGTRLTVL.